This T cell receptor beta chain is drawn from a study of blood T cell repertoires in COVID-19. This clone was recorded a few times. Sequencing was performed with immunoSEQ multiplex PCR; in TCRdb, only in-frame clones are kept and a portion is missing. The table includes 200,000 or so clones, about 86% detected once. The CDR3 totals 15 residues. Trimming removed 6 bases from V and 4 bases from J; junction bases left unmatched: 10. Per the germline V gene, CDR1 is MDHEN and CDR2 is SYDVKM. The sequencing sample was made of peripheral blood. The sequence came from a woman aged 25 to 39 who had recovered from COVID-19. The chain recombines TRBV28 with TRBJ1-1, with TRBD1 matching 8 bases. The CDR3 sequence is CASSPADRDSTEAFF. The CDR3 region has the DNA TGTGCCAGCAGCCCCGCGGACAGGGACAGCACTGAAGCTTTCTTT.